This TCR beta chain was retrieved from a study of neoadjuvant nivolumab and ipilimumab in lung cancer. Study background: The combination arm added day-1 ipilimumab 1 mg/kg to nivolumab 3 mg/kg on days 1, 15, 29. Study observations and caveats: Compared with tumor-adjacent uninvolved lung, resected tumors showed greater richness and clonality. From pretherapy to surgery, tumor richness and clonality rose with dual therapy. TCR clonality did not significantly correlate with pathologic tumor regression.

The assay was immunoSEQ multiplex PCR, and TCRdb's table has in-frame clones only and misses some. The top ten hold 2% to 2.5% of the sample, which has tens of thousands of clones, more than 90% seen once. On this clone: Its antigen is unidentified.

The V gene's germline CDR1 is SGDLS and CDR2 YYNGEE. CDR3 length: 15 amino acids. Deletions cut 4 bases from V and 0 bases from J, with 12 bases between. The sequence was collected from an adult with non-small cell lung cancer. The sample here was peripheral blood, taken after neoadjuvant nivolumab, alone or with ipilimumab, at or shortly before surgery. The chain joins TRBV9 to TRBJ2-3, with D tentatively TRBD2 (5 bases). The CDR3: CASSPGVMSTDTQYF. The CDR3 DNA follows: TGTGCCAGCAGCCCCGGGGTCATGAGCACAGATACGCAGTATTTT.